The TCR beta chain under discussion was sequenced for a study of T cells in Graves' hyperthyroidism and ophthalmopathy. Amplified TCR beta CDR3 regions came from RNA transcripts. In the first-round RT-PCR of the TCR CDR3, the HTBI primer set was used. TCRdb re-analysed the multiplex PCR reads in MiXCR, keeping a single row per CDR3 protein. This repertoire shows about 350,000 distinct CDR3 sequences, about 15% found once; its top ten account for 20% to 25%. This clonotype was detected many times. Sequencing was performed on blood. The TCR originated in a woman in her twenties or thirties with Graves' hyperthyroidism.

As DNA, the CDR3 is TGCAGTGCTAGGGAACGGGGACGGACCCAAGAGACCCAGTACTTC. It specifies CSARERGRTQETQYF. V usage is TRBV20-1 and J usage is TRBJ2-5; tentatively, D is TRBD1 or TRBD2 (5 bases each). Germline V gives CDR1 DFQATT, CDR2 SNEGSKA (reference sequence). This CDR3 comprises 15 residues. Trimming removed 3 bases from V and 1 base from J, with 15 bases in between.